This T cell receptor beta chain was recorded in a study of T cells after yellow fever vaccination. TCRdb processed the 5' RACE reads anew with MiXCR; each CDR3 protein has one entry. The sample has some 300,000 distinct CDR3 sequences; less than 9.5% are singletons. The germline gives CDR1 LGHNA, CDR2 YSLEER. The CDR3 has 15 amino acids. V was clipped by 5 bases and J by 3 bases; unmatched bases: 2. The TCR originated in a man younger than 35 who received the YFV17D yellow fever vaccine. The specimen comprised CD4+ T cells sorted from PBMCs, sampled 5 days after the yellow fever booster vaccination. The chain has TRBV4-3 and TRBJ2-5; 14 bases match TRBD2. CDR3 loop: CASSSGLAGEETQYF. The CDR3, as DNA: TGCGCCAGCAGCTCGGGACTAGCGGGGGAAGAGACCCAGTACTTC.